A single sample is the source of the 14 T cell receptor beta chains below, sequenced in a study of blood T cell repertoires in COVID-19. Clones were sequenced by immunoSEQ multiplex PCR, and TCRdb holds only the in-frame ones, with some missing. The sample contains about 500,000 clones, 85% to 90% of which appear only once. Sequenced: peripheral blood. The receptors come from a woman in her forties or fifties with COVID-19, enrolled during active disease.

V gene TRBV5-5 combines with J gene TRBJ1-4, with a tentative D call TRBD1 (6 bases). The CDR3 sequence is 14 residues long. Germline V gene data show CDR1 as SGHKS and CDR2 as YYEKEE (reference sequence). V was shortened by 4 bases and J by 4 bases, with 11 bases between the two germline ends. CDR3 DNA: TGTGCCAGCAGCCGGGACAAAGATAATGAAAAACTGTTTTTT. Its protein product is CASSRDKDNEKLFF.

This chain connects TRBV19 to TRBJ1-1; TRBD1 matches 10 bases. Germline values: CDR1 LNHDA, CDR2 SQIVND (reference sequence). The CDR3 runs 19 residues. The V and J ends lost 5 bases and 2 bases, in that order; junction bases with no gene match: 17. CDR3 region: CASSVNPGQGFGGNTEAFF. In nucleotides, the CDR3 is TGTGCCAGTAGTGTTAACCCGGGACAGGGGTTTGGGGGCAACACTGAAGCTTTCTTT.

J is TRBJ2-7 and V is TRBV4-1, with TRBD1 matching over 7 bases. Germline V gene lookup returns CDR1 MGHRA and CDR2 YSYEKL. With V trimmed by 4 bases and J by 5 bases, 11 bases remained unmatched. The CDR3 contains 15 residues. The chain's CDR3 is CASSPLSDRVHEQYF. For the CDR3, the DNA is TGCGCCAGCAGCCCACTCAGCGACAGGGTGCACGAGCAGTACTTC.

Concerning this clone itself: The same CDR3 arises from other DNA sequences in this sample as well. The chain carries TRBV6-5 and TRBJ1-1, with 8 bases aligning to TRBD1. The CDR3 sequence is 14 residues long. Looked up from germline, CDR1 is MNHEY and CDR2 is SVGAGI. V shed 6 bases and J 1 base; nucleotides not matched to a gene: 4. The CDR3 nucleotides are TGTGCCAGCAGCTACGACAGGGGGAACACTGAAGCTTTCTTT. Its translation: CASSYDRGNTEAFF.

J is TRBJ1-4 and V is TRBV28; D is uncertain. Germline assignment: CDR1 MDHEN and CDR2 SYDVKM. V was pared by 6 bases and J by 5 bases, with 16 bases between. The CDR3 is 15 amino acids. The CDR3 DNA is TGTGCCAGCAGGAGACCAGGACGGGGAAATGAAAAACTGTTTTTT. Protein product: CASRRPGRGNEKLFF.

The V call is TRBV18, the J call TRBJ2-3, with 9 bases fitting TRBD2. V was pared by 5 bases and J by 6 bases, with 3 bases of the junction left unmatched. From germline, CDR1 is KGHSH and CDR2 LQKENI. The CDR3 runs 13 residues. The DNA of the CDR3 is TGTGCCAGCTCATCTAGCGGGGCCGATACGCAGTATTTT. Its translation: CASSSSGADTQYF.

This rearrangement joins TRBV10-3 to TRBJ2-2; TRBD2 matches 7 bases. Germline CDR1 is ENHRY and CDR2 is SYGVKD. This CDR3 has 15 residues. V shed 2 bases and J 11 bases; nucleotides not matched to a gene: 11. CDR3: CAISEEWDYSIELFF. The CDR3 DNA reads TGTGCCATCAGTGAGGAATGGGACTACTCGATAGAGCTGTTTTTT.

The rearrangement joins TRBV30 to TRBJ1-6, with 7 bases that match TRBD1. The germline gives CDR1 GTSNPN, CDR2 SVGIG (reference sequence). The CDR3 is 15 amino acids. V shed 4 bases, J shed 9 bases, and the junction held 12 bases outside the gene matches. The CDR3: CAWKLVGGIGSPLHF. The CDR3 bases are TGTGCCTGGAAATTGGTAGGGGGCATAGGTTCACCCCTCCACTTT.

This sequence joins TRBV30 and TRBJ1-2; D may be TRBD1 (6 bases). The CDR3 is 16 residues long. Trimming took off 1 base at V and 4 bases at J, with 19 bases between the two ends. Germline V gene sequence: CDR1 GTSNPN, CDR2 SVGIG (reference sequence). As DNA, the CDR3 is TGTGCCTGGAGTGACCCCGCCAGGGGATTGGCCTATGGCTACACCTTC. Translation: CAWSDPARGLAYGYTF.

This chain uses TRBV9 with TRBJ1-4; no clear D gene. The V end was cut by 4 bases, the J end by 1 base, with 14 bases between. The CDR3 runs to 16 residues. CDR1 is SGDLS, CDR2 YYNGEE, per germline. Here the CDR3 DNA reads TGTGCCAGCAGCCTCGACATTTCGGTAACTAATGAAAAACTGTTTTTT. It translates to CASSLDISVTNEKLFF.

The J gene is TRBJ2-7, the V gene TRBV5-1, with unresolved D. The CDR3 runs 11 residues. The germline CDR1 and CDR2 sequences are SGHRS and YFSETQ. The V and J ends lost 1 base and 6 bases respectively, with 5 bases between them. The CDR3 loop reads CASSLTTEQYF. CDR3 bases: TGCGCCAGCAGCTTGACTACCGAGCAGTACTTC.

The chain employs TRBV2 and TRBJ2-5; a possible D gene is TRBD2 (5 bases). Germline assignment: CDR1 SNHLY and CDR2 FYNNEI. Trimming removed 5 bases at V and 0 bases at J, with 7 bases between. The CDR3 runs 13 residues. The DNA of the CDR3 is TGTGCCAGCAGTCCGGACTACCAAGAGACCCAGTACTTC. Residues: CASSPDYQETQYF.

The CDR3 DNA follows: TGTGCCAGCAGCCCGTTAGGGGGTGGGGGCACTGAAGCTTTCTTT. It specifies CASSPLGGGGTEAFF. This rearrangement joins TRBV5-6 to TRBJ1-1, with TRBD1 as a possible D gene (6 bases). V was trimmed by 4 bases and J by 4 bases, leaving 17 bases between them. The CDR3 is 15 residues long. Germline values: CDR1 SGHDT, CDR2 YYEEEE. Supplemented by reference TRBV5-6 and TRBJ1-1, the full variable domain reads DAGVTQSPTHLIKTRGQQVTLRCSPKSGHDTVSWYQQALGQGPQFIFQYYEEEERQRGNFPDRFSGHQFPNYSSELNVNALLLGDSALYLCASSPLGGGGTEAFFGQGTRLTVV.

The rearrangement joins TRBV4-1 to TRBJ1-2; TRBD1 aligns across 8 bases. CDR3 length equals 16 residues. V gave up 4 bases and J gave up 2 bases; unmatched junction bases: 9. CDR1 MGHRA and CDR2 YSYEKL come from the germline V gene. The CDR3 bases are TGCGCCAGCAGCCTTCCCCTAAGGACAGGGAACTATGGCTACACCTTC. Protein product: CASSLPLRTGNYGYTF.